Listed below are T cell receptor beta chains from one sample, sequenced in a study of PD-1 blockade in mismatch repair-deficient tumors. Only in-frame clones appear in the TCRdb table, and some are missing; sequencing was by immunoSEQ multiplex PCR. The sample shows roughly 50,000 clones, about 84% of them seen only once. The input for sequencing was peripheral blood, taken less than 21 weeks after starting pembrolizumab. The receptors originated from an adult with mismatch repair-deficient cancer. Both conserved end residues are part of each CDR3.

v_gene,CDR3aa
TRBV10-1,CASSRDWQSTQYF
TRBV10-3,CAISAPGGPETQYF
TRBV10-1,CASISSYEQYF
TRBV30,CAWSPGAGLGYTF
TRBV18,CASSPGLFNEQFF
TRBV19,CASSFSTSLITRETQYF
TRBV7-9,CASSLSRDPETQYF
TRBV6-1,CASSDPHQMSNTEAFF
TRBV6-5,CASSYRTANEKLFF
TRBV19,CASSIMLAGDRGFVNEQFF
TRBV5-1,CASSFGTKQRDTQYF
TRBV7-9,CASSLVASTVANEKLFF
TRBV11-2,CASSQDWAEKLFF
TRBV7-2,CASSLTGTSGRPPKDF
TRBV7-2,CASSLKGAHTGELFF
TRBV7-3,CASSSIAGHTDTQYF
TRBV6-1,CASENVRTDTQYF
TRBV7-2,CASRIRTVGDYGYTF
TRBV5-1,CASSTGQGAIYEQYF
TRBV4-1,CASSQEAATYNEQFF
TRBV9,CASSVGTGSQPQHF
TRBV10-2,CASSEQAYEQYF
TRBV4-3,CASSRYTTYEQYF
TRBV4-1,CASSRPGPEAFF
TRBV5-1,CASSFRRGYEQYF
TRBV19,CASSQTYYNEQFF
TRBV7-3,CASSLTAGETDTQYF
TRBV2,CASNQDAGNTIYF
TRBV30,CAWPPDSERGSRQPQHF
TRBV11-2,CASSDGTSGGAWDTQYF
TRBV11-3,CASSPGGANEKLFF
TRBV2,CASSQDRGYTF
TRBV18,CASSLGLAASYEQYF
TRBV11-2,CASSLGQVSYNEQFF
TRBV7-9,CASSPGRDSGTQYF
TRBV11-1,CASSGLTEAFF
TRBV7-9,CASSARGRDEQYF
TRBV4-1,CASASTTHMNTEAFF
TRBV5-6,CASSPFRDPRTGELFF
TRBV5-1,CASSPGKTGTEAFF
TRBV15,CATSREQGIYYGYTF
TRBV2,CASSAGLTYNEQFF
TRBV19,CASSNGGTGANVLTF
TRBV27,CASSLYPGGTDTQYF
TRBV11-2,CASSLSPGQVFFGYTF
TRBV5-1,CASSLEFRIGFSYNEQFF
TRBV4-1,CASSQDQVGRGYEQYF
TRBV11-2,CASIPGAGGPLFSYNEQFF
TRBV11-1,CASSLIWNGNTEAFF
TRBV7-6,CASSSREMNTEAFF
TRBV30,CAWSVSRGNEQFF
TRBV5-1,CASSLGFNNGGGYTF
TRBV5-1,CASSLAKRAGDEQYF